This entry concerns a single T cell receptor (beta chain). Its antigen is unknown. This specimen belongs to a study of cytomegalovirus exposure and HLA in healthy donors. Study conclusions and caveats: Cytomegalovirus-associated status was assigned to 150 to 200 TCR beta chains. About 87% or about 30% of the time was how often most TCR beta V segments were productive, according to an earlier analysis.

The V gene's germline CDR1 is LNHDA and CDR2 SQIVND (reference sequence). With 10 bases removed from V and 5 bases from J, the gap between germline ends came to 5 bases. The length of the CDR3 is 9 residues. The PCR had 60 Vbeta and 13 Jbeta primers. Profiling relied on immunoSEQ multiplex PCR, and the TCRdb table lists in-frame clones only, not all of them. Seen here are some 110,000 clones, 65% to 90% observed once, and the top ten hold 3.9%. This chain connects TRBV19 to TRBJ1-2; D gene unclear. The receptor was derived from a woman between 25 and 40 years old in good health and CMV-seronegative. Sequenced sample: PBMCs. CDR3 in DNA: TGTGCCATTCAATATGGCTACACCTTC. Translated, it gives CAIQYGYTF.